This T cell receptor (beta chain) was profiled in a study of T cell repertoires in ileal Crohn's disease. Looking at the study overall: Biopsies of inflamed ileum from the surgical specimen form M0 samples. General study points: Mucosal expansions were suggested to be mainly CD8 T cells.

Some clones are missing from TCRdb's copy, which holds only in-frame ones; the method was immunoSEQ multiplex PCR. In the table there are 17,000 or so clones, approximately 80% of which are singletons. The CDR3 spans 15 residues. Looked up from germline, CDR1 is LNHDA and CDR2 is SQIVND (reference sequence). V was cut by 5 bases and J by 6 bases, with 19 bases left in between. Time point denoted: inflamed ileum from the surgical specimen. Patients were adults with ileal or ileocolonic Crohn's disease needing resection. This clone was observed a single time. Its antigen is not known. The chain uses TRBV19 and TRBJ1-1, with a weak D call TRBD1 (6 bases). The sequencing input was ileal tissue. This clonotype originated in an adult with Crohn's disease. The CDR3 is CASSPSYTGRSEAFF. In nucleotides, the CDR3 is TGTGCCAGTAGTCCGTCTTACACAGGGCGCTCTGAAGCTTTCTTT.